These 24 T cell receptor beta chains were sequenced from one sample in a study of CD8+ T cells in alopecia areata. In each case, RNA was isolated and then reverse transcribed into cDNA as the sequencing template. Clones were read by immunoSEQ multiplex PCR, and TCRdb kept only the in-frame ones, dropping some. Here the sample spans about 300,000 clones, 58% being singletons. Documented treatment: oral pan-JAK inhibitor, 5-10 mg twice daily. Source: CD4+ T cells sorted from blood, taken at week 24, from a patient treated with tofacitinib. The source is a human donor with alopecia areata.

The chain uses TRBV9 and TRBJ2-1; no reliable D call. Germline CDR1 is SGDLS and CDR2 is YYNGEE. With 5 bases removed from V and 8 bases from J, the gap between germline ends came to 17 bases. The CDR3 consists of 14 residues. The CDR3 loop reads CASSVRSHWDEQFF. The CDR3 DNA is TGTGCCAGCAGTGTGAGATCCCACTGGGATGAGCAGTTCTTC.

This clone has just a few counts. The chain employs TRBV12-5 and TRBJ1-1; D is possibly TRBD1 (5 bases). The germline V and J ends were trimmed by 1 base and 7 bases, with 10 bases remaining between them. The germline V gene has CDR1 LGHNT and CDR2 FRNRAP. The CDR3 length is 13 residues. The CDR3 here is CASGLGGMGEAFF. DNA for the CDR3: TGTGCTAGTGGTTTGGGGGGGATGGGTGAAGCTTTCTTT.

The genes are TRBV18 and TRBJ2-1; perhaps TRBD1 as D (6 bases). The CDR3 length is 14 residues. The V and J ends lost 5 bases and 9 bases respectively, with 17 bases between them. Germline CDR1 reads KGHSH; CDR2 reads LQKENI. The CDR3 region has the DNA TGTGCCAGCTCAACCAAAGAAACACAGGGTGAGCAGTTCTTC. This translates into CASSTKETQGEQFF. The entire variable domain, with the rest obtained from reference TRBV18 and TRBJ2-1, is as follows: NAGVMQNPRHLVRRRGQEARLRCSPMKGHSHVYWYRQLPEEGLKFMVYLQKENIIDESGMPKERFSAEFPKEGPSILRIQQVVRGDSAAYFCASSTKETQGEQFFGPGTRLTVL.

By frequency in the sample, this clone is medium-sized (0.01 to 0.1%). V gene TRBV28 combines with J gene TRBJ2-1, with D maybe TRBD2 (6 bases). The CDR3 has 15 amino acids. Germline values: CDR1 MDHEN, CDR2 SYDVKM. Trimming cost V 5 bases and J 2 bases, with 13 bases left between them. DNA of the CDR3: TGTGCCAGCAGTGCGACTAGTGTGACCTACAATGAGCAGTTCTTC. This encodes CASSATSVTYNEQFF.

A single count supports this clone. This rearrangement joins TRBV30 to TRBJ1-2; TRBD1 agrees at 8 bases. The CDR3 extends over 16 amino acids. J lost 4 bases, V lost 0 bases, and 10 bases had no gene match. Per germline, CDR1 GTSNPN and CDR2 SVGIG (reference sequence). CDR3 residues: CAWSVQGTGGGYGYTF. The CDR3 DNA follows: TGTGCCTGGAGTGTACAGGGAACAGGGGGTGGCTATGGCTACACCTTC.

This chain joins TRBV28 and TRBJ2-7; D is undetermined. Trimming cost V 11 bases and J 2 bases, with 7 bases left between them. Germline values: CDR1 MDHEN, CDR2 SYDVKM. This CDR3 comprises 10 residues. The CDR3 nucleotides read TGTGCCCTAGGTCCCTACGAGCAGTACTTC. Translating it yields CALGPYEQYF. Based on the CDR3 plus reference TRBV28 and TRBJ2-7, the full variable domain is DVKVTQSSRYLVKRTGEKVFLECVQDMDHENMFWYRQDPGLGLRLIYFSYDVKMKEKGDIPEGYSVSREKKERFSLILESASTNQTSMYLCALGPYEQYFGPGTRLTVT.

This chain joins TRBV18 and TRBJ2-3; D uncertain. Germline CDR1 KGHSH, CDR2 LQKENI. Trimming removed 3 bases at V and 5 bases at J, with 6 bases between. The CDR3 contains 12 residues. DNA of the CDR3: TGTGCCAGCTCACCGTCAGTAGATACGCAGTATTTT. Translated, it gives CASSPSVDTQYF.

The J gene is TRBJ1-1, the V gene TRBV28; D remains ambiguous. CDR3 length equals 13 residues. The germline V and J ends were trimmed by 2 bases and 1 base, with 5 bases remaining between them. Germline V gene data show CDR1 as MDHEN and CDR2 as SYDVKM. CDR3 coding DNA: TGTGCCAGCAGTTTACCCCAGAACACTGAAGCTTTCTTT. This encodes CASSLPQNTEAFF.

The chain has TRBV29-1 and TRBJ2-1; D is unresolved. The length of the CDR3 is 14 residues. The germline V and J ends were trimmed by 8 bases and 3 bases, with 17 bases remaining between them. The germline V gene has CDR1 SQVTM and CDR2 ANQGSEA. CDR3 coding DNA: TGCAGCACTGTGTTGAGTTCCCGCTACAATGAGCAGTTCTTC. Its translation: CSTVLSSRYNEQFF.

The gene calls are TRBV20-1 and TRBJ1-1; D is uncertain. Germline CDR1 reads DFQATT; CDR2 reads SNEGSKA (reference sequence). The V gene lost 8 bases and the J gene lost 4 bases, with 11 bases spanning the gap. This CDR3 has 11 residues. The CDR3 is CSCVWGTEAFF. CDR3 nucleotide sequence: TGCAGTTGTGTGTGGGGCACTGAAGCTTTCTTT.

This clone was picked up a small number of times. Here the CDR3 DNA reads TGTGCCAGCTCACCCTCCTACTCCTACGAGCAGTACTTC. Its translation: CASSPSYSYEQYF. The chain joins TRBV18 to TRBJ2-7; the D is unclear. Germline CDR1 and CDR2: KGHSH and LQKENI. V lost 3 bases, J lost 0 bases, and 6 bases lay in between. The CDR3 runs 13 residues.

J is TRBJ2-3 and V is TRBV6-5; TRBD1 agrees at 7 bases. Germline CDR1 and CDR2: MNHEY and SVGAGI. J gave up 2 bases and V 4 bases, and 6 bases lay outside the gene matches. The CDR3 is made up of 15 amino acids. The CDR3 region has the DNA TGTGCCAGCAGTTCCTCCGGGACAGTCACAGATACGCAGTATTTT. This encodes CASSSSGTVTDTQYF.

The CDR3 reads CATSSIDITGYTF. In nucleotides, the CDR3 is TGTGCCACCAGCAGTATCGACATAACGGGCTACACCTTC. The chain has TRBV15 and TRBJ1-2; D unclear. V gave up 3 bases and J gave up 8 bases, with 13 bases separating them. The CDR3 is made up of 13 amino acids. From germline, CDR1 is LNHNV and CDR2 YYDKDF (reference sequence).

This clone has just a few counts. J is TRBJ1-6 and V is TRBV7-8; 11 bases map to TRBD1. This CDR3 is 17 amino acids long. The V gene's germline CDR1 is SGHVS and CDR2 FQNEAQ. J lost 7 bases, V lost 4 bases, and 9 bases had no gene match. Here the CDR3 reads CASSSLLGQGVNSPLHF. In nucleotides, the CDR3 is TGTGCCAGCAGCTCCCTATTGGGACAGGGGGTCAATTCACCCCTCCACTTT.

The V gene is TRBV29-1, the J gene TRBJ1-1, with no clear D. The CDR3 is made up of 11 amino acids. With 6 bases removed from V and 1 base from J, the gap between germline ends came to 6 bases. Germline assignment: CDR1 SQVTM and CDR2 ANQGSEA. The CDR3 loop reads CSVRRNTEAFF. The CDR3 DNA is TGCAGCGTCCGAAGGAACACTGAAGCTTTCTTT.

The chain uses TRBV29-1 and TRBJ2-7; 8 bases are a match to TRBD1. In germline, CDR1 is SQVTM, CDR2 ANQGSEA. Germline trimming cut 2 bases from V and 9 bases from J; bases unmatched to any gene: 3. The CDR3 sequence is 11 residues long. The DNA for the CDR3 is TGCAGCGTTGAACAGGGGGCGGCGCAGTACTTC. Encoded protein: CSVEQGAAQYF.

This clone was seen a single time. The V call is TRBV28, the J call TRBJ1-2; 11 bases line up with TRBD1. The CDR3 sequence is 15 residues long. The ends lost 6 bases at V and 6 bases at J; junction bases unmatched: 9. Germline lookup yields CDR1 MDHEN and CDR2 SYDVKM. CDR3 amino acids: CASSLRDRGYHGYTF. CDR3 sequence (DNA): TGTGCCAGCAGCCTCCGGGACAGGGGGTATCATGGCTACACCTTC.

The chain combines TRBV5-1 with TRBJ2-5, with D possibly being TRBD1 (6 bases). Germline CDR1 reads SGHRS; CDR2 reads YFSETQ. Trimming took 5 bases from V and 4 from J, leaving 12 bases between them. This CDR3 contains 13 residues. The CDR3 bases are TGCGCCAGCAGTACTACAGGGATAGAGACCCAGTACTTC. Its translation is CASSTTGIETQYF.

The genes are TRBV5-1 and TRBJ1-1; no firm D call. The CDR3 loop spans 15 amino acids. Germline values: CDR1 SGHRS, CDR2 YFSETQ. Trimming removed 5 bases at V and 0 bases at J, with 14 bases between. The CDR3 DNA reads TGCGCCAGCAGGCCAGCAGACGGAATGAACACTGAAGCTTTCTTT. This translates into CASRPADGMNTEAFF.

The chain combines TRBV7-8 with TRBJ1-4; 9 nucleotides agree with TRBD1. V lost 3 bases, J lost 5 bases, and 4 bases stayed unmatched. The CDR3 covers 15 residues. Germline values: CDR1 SGHVS, CDR2 FQNEAQ. The CDR3 loop is CASSFHRGPNEKLFF. The CDR3 region has the DNA TGTGCCAGCAGCTTCCACAGGGGGCCCAATGAAAAACTGTTTTTT.

The CDR3 here is CASSGDRGQPLHF. CDR3 nucleotide sequence: TGTGCCAGCAGCGGGGACAGGGGACAGCCCCTCCACTTT. V gene TRBV9 combines with J gene TRBJ1-6; 10 positions match TRBD1. V gave up 3 bases and J gave up 13 bases; unmatched junction bases: 4. The CDR3 totals 13 residues. Looked up from germline, CDR1 is SGDLS and CDR2 is YYNGEE.

This clone was observed a few times. The rearrangement joins TRBV4-1 to TRBJ2-6; the D gene is possibly TRBD1 (6 bases). Germline CDR1 is MGHRA and CDR2 is YSYEKL. The CDR3 totals 19 residues. V lost 0 bases, J lost 8 bases, and 23 bases lay in between. CDR3 DNA: TGCGCCAGCAGCCAAGATCCGGGCCTACCGGTGGACAGAACCAACGTCCTGACTTTC. Residues: CASSQDPGLPVDRTNVLTF.

The chain has TRBV5-4 and TRBJ1-2; 7 bases are a match to TRBD1. Germline V gene sequence: CDR1 SGHNT, CDR2 YYREEE (reference sequence). This CDR3 region has 14 residues. Germline trimming cut 5 bases from V and 0 bases from J; bases unmatched to any gene: 4. This CDR3 is CASRRDSSNYGYTF. The CDR3 nucleotides are TGTGCCAGCAGAAGGGACAGTTCTAACTATGGCTACACCTTC.

V usage is TRBV20-1 and J usage is TRBJ2-5; D is possibly TRBD2 (5 bases). CDR1 DFQATT and CDR2 SNEGSKA come from the germline V gene (reference sequence). CDR3 size: 11 residues. V gave up 6 bases and J gave up 3 bases, with 8 bases separating them. The CDR3 region has the DNA TGCAGTGCGGTGAGGGAAGAGACCCAGTACTTC. As protein: CSAVREETQYF.